This entry concerns a single T cell receptor beta chain. These data come from a study of OX40 agonist ivuxolimab in advanced cancers. Overall study context: Patients were 65% to 85% male with ages about 23 to 79, mean 60.

Germline V lookup: CDR1 SGHVS, CDR2 FQNEAQ. CDR3 size: 14 residues. Trimming removed 1 base at V and 1 base at J, with 5 bases between. The repertoire was sequenced with immunoSEQ multiplex PCR; TCRdb's copy has only in-frame clones and lacks some. This sample has about 19,000 clones, with approximately 90% found just once. This clonotype originated in an adult with an advanced solid tumor such as melanoma, head and neck, liver or kidney cancer. The source was CD4+ or CD8+ T cells sorted from blood, collected in a trial of the OX40 agonist ivuxolimab. V and J are TRBV7-8 and TRBJ1-3; D unresolved. The CDR3 DNA follows: TGTGCCAGCAGCTTAGGGAATTCTGGAAACACCATATATTTT. The encoded protein is CASSLGNSGNTIYF.